Each of the 21 T cell receptor beta chains below was sequenced from the same sample in a study of T cells in Graves' hyperthyroidism and ophthalmopathy. Researchers took RNA transcripts and amplified the TCR beta CDR3 regions from them. The TCR CDR3 first-round RT-PCR relied on the HTBI primer set. TCRdb called the multiplex PCR reads again in MiXCR, with one record for every CDR3 protein. The table shows over 700,000 distinct CDR3 sequences, with more than 30% occurring only once. Source material: blood. The receptors originated from a man between 18 and 29 years old with Graves' hyperthyroidism.

The chain recombines TRBV3-1 with TRBJ1-6; D is unresolved. This CDR3 comprises 13 residues. Looked up from germline, CDR1 is LGHDT and CDR2 is YNNKEL (reference sequence). Trimming stripped 6 bases from V and 9 bases from J, with 12 bases between. The CDR3 loop reads CASSVNVGSPLHF. The CDR3 DNA follows: TGTGCCAGCAGTGTCAATGTGGGTTCACCCCTCCACTTT.

This clonotype was seen many times. Possible read error: a much larger clone is one base away. The rearrangement joins TRBV24-1 to TRBJ1-5, with unresolved D. Trimming stripped 6 bases from V and 0 bases from J, with 5 bases between. The CDR3 totals 13 residues. Germline CDR1 KGHDR, CDR2 SFDVKD. The chain's CDR3 is CATSQDSNQPQHF. The CDR3 region has the DNA TGTGCCACCAGTCAGGATAGCAATCAGCCCCAGCATTTT.

The gene calls are TRBV9 and TRBJ1-1, with D uncertain. Per the germline V gene, CDR1 is SGDLS and CDR2 is YYNGEE. The CDR3 length is 12 residues. The CDR3 protein is CARTSLNTEAFF. CDR3 in DNA: TGTGCTAGAACCAGCTTGAACACTGAAGCTTTCTTT. The whole variable domain, remainder taken from reference TRBV9 and TRBJ1-1, is DSGVTQTPKHLITATGQRVTLRCSPRSGDLSVYWYQQSLDQGLQFLIQYYNGEERAKGNILERFSAQQFPDLHSELNLSSLELGDSALYFCARTSLNTEAFFGQGTRLTVV.

This clonotype has just a few counts. The CDR3 spells CASSQNFVSGTEAFF. For the CDR3, the DNA is TGCGCCAGCAGCCAAAATTTTGTCTCGGGCACTGAAGCTTTCTTT. This rearrangement joins TRBV4-1 to TRBJ1-1; no reliable D call. CDR1 is MGHRA, CDR2 YSYEKL, per germline. This CDR3 is built from 15 residues. V was cut by 2 bases and J by 4 bases, with 14 bases left in between.

The sample holds many counts of this clonotype. This sequence joins TRBV6-5 and TRBJ1-5, with a possible D match to TRBD1 (5 bases). Germline CDR1 and CDR2: MNHEY and SVGAGI. Trimming pared 6 bases from V and 4 bases from J, leaving 7 bases between. This CDR3 region has 12 residues. The CDR3: CASRQGNQPQHF. The CDR3 DNA sequence: TGTGCCAGCAGGCAGGGTAATCAGCCCCAGCATTTT.

This clonotype occurred many times. The chain is built from TRBV14 and TRBJ1-2; D is possibly TRBD1 (5 bases). Trimming cost V 4 bases and J 4 bases, with 13 bases left between them. Germline V gene lookup returns CDR1 SGHDN and CDR2 FVKESK. The CDR3 extends over 14 amino acids. The CDR3 nucleotides are TGTGCCAGCAGCCTCACAAGGGGTGGCTATGGCTACACCTTC. This gives the protein CASSLTRGGYGYTF.

The chain couples TRBV19 to TRBJ1-3; TRBD1 agrees at 7 bases. CDR1 and CDR2 (germline): LNHDA, SQIVND (reference sequence). CDR3 length: 16 amino acids. The V gene end was trimmed by 8 bases and the J gene end by 0 bases; junction bases not matched to a gene: 10. The CDR3 DNA sequence: TGTGCCAGTGGGGATGCCGGACAGGTCTCTGGAAACACCATATATTTT. Its translation is CASGDAGQVSGNTIYF.

This clonotype was observed many times. The V call is TRBV10-3, the J call TRBJ1-1, with D unresolved. V was pared by 6 bases and J by 6 bases, with 14 bases between. Germline V gene lookup returns CDR1 ENHRY and CDR2 SYGVKD. The CDR3 loop spans 13 amino acids. The CDR3 DNA reads TGTGCCATCAGCGCCCCCGATCAGTCTGAAGCTTTCTTT. This gives the protein CAISAPDQSEAFF.

Details on this clonotype: A much larger clone is a single base away; this may be a read error. The chain uses TRBV7-2 and TRBJ2-7; maybe TRBD1 (5 bases). V dropped 4 bases and J dropped 4 bases, with 14 bases sitting between them. The CDR3 covers 14 residues. Germline V gene sequence: CDR1 SGHTA, CDR2 FQGNSA. This CDR3 is CASSSGPGKYEQYF. Written as DNA, the CDR3 is TGTGCCAGCAGCTCAGGGCCAGGAAAATACGAGCAGTACTTC.

The V gene is TRBV7-9, the J gene TRBJ1-1; 7 nucleotides match TRBD1. This CDR3 comprises 16 residues. The V segment lost 1 base and the J segment 3 bases; nucleotides outside the gene matches: 8. Germline V gene lookup returns CDR1 SEHNR and CDR2 FQNEAQ (reference sequence). Here the CDR3 reads CASSLGGGVADTEAFF. The CDR3 DNA follows: TGTGCCAGCAGCTTAGGAGGGGGCGTAGCGGACACTGAAGCTTTCTTT.

The chain carries TRBV19 and TRBJ1-6; D not certain. The CDR3 contains 16 residues. V lost 4 bases and J 9 bases, leaving 19 bases between the germline ends. Germline V lookup: CDR1 LNHDA, CDR2 SQIVND (reference sequence). The CDR3 DNA follows: TGTGCCAGTAGTACTATGACAATCGTCCGTAGTTCACCCCTCCACTTT. Its translation: CASSTMTIVRSSPLHF. The entire variable domain, with the rest obtained from reference TRBV19 and TRBJ1-6, is as follows: DGGITQSPKYLFRKEGQNVTLSCEQNLNHDAMYWYRQDPGQGLRLIYYSQIVNDFQKGDIAEGYSVSREKKESFPLTVTSAQKNPTAFYLCASSTMTIVRSSPLHFGNGTRLTVT.

The rearrangement links TRBV7-9 to TRBJ2-7; D could derive from TRBD1 or TRBD2 (5 bases each). The V end lost 8 bases, the J end lost 1 base, and 9 bases lay between the germline ends. Germline V gene lookup returns CDR1 SEHNR and CDR2 FQNEAQ (reference sequence). The CDR3 spans 12 residues. CDR3 protein: CASWGFSYEQYF. The CDR3 nucleotides are TGTGCCAGCTGGGGGTTTTCCTACGAGCAGTACTTC.

In this sample, this clonotype turned up many times. This chain joins TRBV24-1 and TRBJ1-2; D call uncertain. Germline V lookup: CDR1 KGHDR, CDR2 SFDVKD. Between the trimmed V and J ends, which lost 3 bases and 6 bases, there was a span of 7 bases. This CDR3 comprises 12 residues. The CDR3 protein is CATSDKTDGYTF. CDR3 nucleotides: TGTGCCACCAGTGATAAGACGGATGGCTACACCTTC.

Many counts were recorded for this clonotype. V usage is TRBV9 and J usage is TRBJ1-5; D may be TRBD1 (6 bases). This CDR3 is built from 14 residues. Germline V CDR1 and CDR2: SGDLS, YYNGEE. V gave up 8 bases and J gave up 1 base, with 13 bases separating them. The CDR3 reads CASSVGGSNQPQHF. The CDR3 DNA sequence: TGTGCCAGTAGTGTGGGGGGCAGCAATCAGCCCCAGCATTTT.

The chain employs TRBV25-1 and TRBJ2-7, with D uncertain. From germline, CDR1 is MGHDK and CDR2 SYGVNS. Trimming left V 10 bases short and J 2 bases short, with 12 bases between. This CDR3 contains 12 residues. CDR3 sequence (DNA): TGTGCCACCCCCGGGCTCCCCTACGAGCAGTACTTC. It translates to CATPGLPYEQYF.

This chain uses TRBV5-1 with TRBJ2-5; the match to TRBD2 covers 7 bases. The CDR3 runs 12 residues. V gave up 0 bases and J gave up 13 bases; unmatched junction bases: 6. Germline CDR1 and CDR2: SGHRS and YFSETQ. CDR3 nucleotide sequence: TGCGCCAGCAGCTTGGTTGGGGGGGAGGCGTACTTC. This sequence encodes CASSLVGGEAYF.

This clonotype was seen ten or more times. This chain connects TRBV29-1 to TRBJ1-6; D not resolved. Germline V gene sequence: CDR1 SQVTM, CDR2 ANQGSEA. The V end lost 7 bases, the J end lost 5 bases, and 15 bases lay between the germline ends. The CDR3 runs to 14 residues. CDR3 protein: CSAASGKNNSPLHF. For the CDR3, the DNA is TGCAGCGCCGCATCGGGGAAGAATAATTCACCCCTCCACTTT. Full variable domain (rest looked up from reference TRBV29-1 and TRBJ1-6): SAVISQKPSRDICQRGTSLTIQCQVDSQVTMMFWYRQQPGQSLTLIATANQGSEATYESGFVIDKFPISRPNLTFSTLTVSNMSPEDSSIYLCSAASGKNNSPLHFGNGTRLTVT.

The rearrangement joins TRBV10-3 to TRBJ1-6, with TRBD1 as a possible D gene (5 bases). V was cut by 3 bases and J by 6 bases, with 6 bases left in between. Germline V gene data show CDR1 as ENHRY and CDR2 as SYGVKD. This CDR3 comprises 13 residues. DNA for the CDR3: TGTGCCATCAGTGAAAGGGGTAATTCACCCCTCCACTTT. It is translated as CAISERGNSPLHF.

Notes on this clonotype: A much larger clone lies one base from this, so it may be a read error. The chain uses TRBV9 and TRBJ1-6; D ambiguous. Germline lookup yields CDR1 SGDLS and CDR2 YYNGEE. The length of the CDR3 is 15 residues. The CDR3 DNA is TGTGCCAGCAGCGTAGGTCAAGCATATAATTTACCCCTCCACTTT. As protein: CASSVGQAYNLPLHF.

The chain employs TRBV5-6 and TRBJ2-2, with 15 nucleotides matching TRBD2. Germline values: CDR1 SGHDT, CDR2 YYEEEE. The V and J ends lost 4 bases and 4 bases, in that order; junction bases with no gene match: 5. The CDR3 totals 17 residues. The CDR3 is CASSPAGLAGGTGELFF. CDR3 bases: TGTGCCAGCAGCCCGGCGGGACTAGCGGGGGGCACCGGGGAGCTGTTTTTT.

This clonotype has a handful of counts. A single base separates this from a much larger clone, so it may be a read error. This rearrangement joins TRBV20-1 to TRBJ2-7; 8 bases match TRBD1. Germline V gene data show CDR1 as DFQATT and CDR2 as SNEGSKA (reference sequence). The CDR3 runs 14 residues. J gave up 9 bases and V 6 bases, and 16 bases lay outside the gene matches. The CDR3 sequence: CSAATGQVIRGQYF. The CDR3 DNA follows: TGCAGTGCCGCGACGGGACAGGTGATCCGGGGGCAGTACTTC.